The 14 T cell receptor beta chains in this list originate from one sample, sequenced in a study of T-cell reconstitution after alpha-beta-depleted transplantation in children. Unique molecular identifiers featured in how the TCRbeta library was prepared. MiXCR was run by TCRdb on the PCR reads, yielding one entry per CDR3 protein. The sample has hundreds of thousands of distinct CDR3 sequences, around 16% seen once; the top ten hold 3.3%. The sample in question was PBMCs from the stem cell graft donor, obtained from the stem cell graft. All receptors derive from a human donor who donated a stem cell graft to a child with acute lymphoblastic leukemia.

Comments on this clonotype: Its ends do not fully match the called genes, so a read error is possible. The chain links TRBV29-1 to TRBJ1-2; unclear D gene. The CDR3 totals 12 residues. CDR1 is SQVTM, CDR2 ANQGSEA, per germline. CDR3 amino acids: CSLEYGNYGYTF. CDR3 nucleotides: TGCAGCCTTGAGTATGGTAACTATGGCTACACCTTC.

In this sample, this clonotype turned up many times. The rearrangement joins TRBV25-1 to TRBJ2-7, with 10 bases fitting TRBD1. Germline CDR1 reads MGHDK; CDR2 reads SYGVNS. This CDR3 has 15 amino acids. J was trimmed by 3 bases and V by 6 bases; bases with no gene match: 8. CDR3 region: CASRDRTGGLYEQYF. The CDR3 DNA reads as TGTGCCAGCAGGGATCGGACAGGGGGTCTCTACGAGCAGTACTTC.

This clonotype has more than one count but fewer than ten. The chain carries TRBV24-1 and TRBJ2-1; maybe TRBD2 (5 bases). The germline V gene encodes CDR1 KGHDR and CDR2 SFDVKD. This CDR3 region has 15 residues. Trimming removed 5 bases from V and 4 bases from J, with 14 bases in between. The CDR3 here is CATSGLRRGYNEQFF. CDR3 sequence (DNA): TGTGCCACCAGTGGCCTAAGACGGGGATACAATGAGCAGTTCTTC.

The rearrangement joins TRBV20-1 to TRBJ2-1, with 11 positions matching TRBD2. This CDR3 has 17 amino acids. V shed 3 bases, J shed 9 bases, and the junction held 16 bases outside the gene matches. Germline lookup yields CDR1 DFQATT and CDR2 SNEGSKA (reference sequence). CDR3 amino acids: CSASRSFWASGRSEQFF. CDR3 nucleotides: TGCAGTGCTAGTAGGAGTTTTTGGGCTAGCGGGAGGAGTGAGCAGTTCTTC.

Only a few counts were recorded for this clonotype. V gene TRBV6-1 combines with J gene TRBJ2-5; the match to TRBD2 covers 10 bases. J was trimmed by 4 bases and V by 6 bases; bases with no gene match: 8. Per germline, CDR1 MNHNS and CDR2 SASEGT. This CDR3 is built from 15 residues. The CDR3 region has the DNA TGTGCCAGCAGGCCAGCGGGAGGGCACAGAGAGACCCAGTACTTC. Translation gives CASRPAGGHRETQYF.

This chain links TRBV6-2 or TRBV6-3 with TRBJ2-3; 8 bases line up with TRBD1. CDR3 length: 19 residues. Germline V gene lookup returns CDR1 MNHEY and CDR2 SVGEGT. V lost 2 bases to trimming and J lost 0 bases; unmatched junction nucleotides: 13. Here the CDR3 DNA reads TGTGCCAGCAGTTACAAGGGACAGGAGGCAGTGTCTAGCACAGATACGCAGTATTTT. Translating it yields CASSYKGQEAVSSTDTQYF.

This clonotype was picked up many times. CDR3 in amino acids: CASRGSYEQYF. DNA of the CDR3: TGTGCCAGCAGAGGTAGCTACGAGCAGTACTTC. The chain employs TRBV19 and TRBJ2-7; D remains ambiguous. V lost 9 bases to trimming and J lost 3 bases, with 9 bases between them. This CDR3 has 11 amino acids. In germline, CDR1 is LNHDA, CDR2 SQIVND (reference sequence).

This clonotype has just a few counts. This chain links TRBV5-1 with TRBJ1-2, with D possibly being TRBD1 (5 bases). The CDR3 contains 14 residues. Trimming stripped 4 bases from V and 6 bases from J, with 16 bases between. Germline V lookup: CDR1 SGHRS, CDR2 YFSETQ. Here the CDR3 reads CASSVAGPQDGYTF. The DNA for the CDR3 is TGCGCCAGCAGCGTCGCGGGACCCCAGGATGGCTACACCTTC.

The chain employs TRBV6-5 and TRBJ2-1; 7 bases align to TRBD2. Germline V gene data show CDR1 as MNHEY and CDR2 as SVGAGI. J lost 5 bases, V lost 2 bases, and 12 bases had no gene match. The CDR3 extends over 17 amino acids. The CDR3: CASSYNDGRETNNEQFF. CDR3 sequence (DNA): TGTGCCAGCAGTTACAACGACGGGCGGGAGACTAACAATGAGCAGTTCTTC.

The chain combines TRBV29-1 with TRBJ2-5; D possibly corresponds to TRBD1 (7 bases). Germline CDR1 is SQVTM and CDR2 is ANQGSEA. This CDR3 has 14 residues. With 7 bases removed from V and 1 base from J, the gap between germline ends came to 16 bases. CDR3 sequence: CSGHQGGGQETQYF. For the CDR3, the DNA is TGCAGCGGCCACCAGGGGGGAGGCCAAGAGACCCAGTACTTC.

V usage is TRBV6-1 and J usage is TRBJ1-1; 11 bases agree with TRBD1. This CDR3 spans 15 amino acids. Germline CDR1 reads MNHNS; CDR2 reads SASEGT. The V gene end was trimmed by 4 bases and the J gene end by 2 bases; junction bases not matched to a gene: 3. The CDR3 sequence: CASSADRGHNTEAFF. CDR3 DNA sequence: TGTGCCAGCAGTGCGGACAGGGGGCATAACACTGAAGCTTTCTTT.

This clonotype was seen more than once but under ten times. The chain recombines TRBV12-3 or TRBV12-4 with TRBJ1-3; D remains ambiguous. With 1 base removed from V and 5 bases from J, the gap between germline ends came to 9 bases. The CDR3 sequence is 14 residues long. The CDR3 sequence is CASSLGDLRNTIYF. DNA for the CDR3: TGTGCCAGCAGTTTAGGGGATCTCAGAAACACCATATATTTT.

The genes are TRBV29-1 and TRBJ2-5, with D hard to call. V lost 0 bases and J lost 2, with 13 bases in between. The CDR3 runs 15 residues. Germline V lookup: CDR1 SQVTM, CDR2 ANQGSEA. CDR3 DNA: TGCAGCGTTGAAGAATGGAGAGAACCTCAAGAGACCCAGTACTTC. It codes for CSVEEWREPQETQYF.

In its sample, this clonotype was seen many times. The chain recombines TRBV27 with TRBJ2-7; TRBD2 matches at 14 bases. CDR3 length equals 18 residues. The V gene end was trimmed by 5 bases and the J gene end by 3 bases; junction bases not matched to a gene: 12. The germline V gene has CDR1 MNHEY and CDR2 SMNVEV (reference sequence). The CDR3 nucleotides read TGTGCCAGCAGTCAGACTAGCGGGAGGGCGAGGAGAGGCTACGAGCAGTACTTC. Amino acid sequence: CASSQTSGRARRGYEQYF.